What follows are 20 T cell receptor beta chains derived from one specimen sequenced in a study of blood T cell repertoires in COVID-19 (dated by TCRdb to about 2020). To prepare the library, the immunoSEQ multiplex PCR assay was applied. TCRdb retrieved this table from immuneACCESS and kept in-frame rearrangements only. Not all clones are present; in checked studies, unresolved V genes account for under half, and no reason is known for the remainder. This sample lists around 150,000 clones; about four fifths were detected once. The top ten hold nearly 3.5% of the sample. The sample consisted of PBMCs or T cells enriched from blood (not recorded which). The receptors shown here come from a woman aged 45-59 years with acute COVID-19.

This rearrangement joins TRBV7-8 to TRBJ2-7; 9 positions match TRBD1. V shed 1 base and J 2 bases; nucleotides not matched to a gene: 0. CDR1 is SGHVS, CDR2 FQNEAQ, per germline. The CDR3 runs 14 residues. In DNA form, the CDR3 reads TGTGCCAGCAGCTTAGGGACAGGGGCCTACGAGCAGTACTTC. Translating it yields CASSLGTGAYEQYF. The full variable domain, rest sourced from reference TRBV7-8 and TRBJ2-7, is GAGVSQSPRYKVAKRGQDVALRCDPISGHVSLFWYQQALGQGPEFLTYFQNEAQLDKSGLPSDRFFAERPEGSVSTLKIQRTQQEDSAVYLCASSLGTGAYEQYFGPGTRLTVT.

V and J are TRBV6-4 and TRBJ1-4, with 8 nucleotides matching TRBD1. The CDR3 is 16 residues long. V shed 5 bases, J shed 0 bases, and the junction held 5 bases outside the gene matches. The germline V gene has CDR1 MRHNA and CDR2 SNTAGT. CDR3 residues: CASSPGQVTTNEKLFF. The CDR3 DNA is TGTGCCAGCAGTCCGGGACAGGTGACAACTAATGAAAAACTGTTTTTT.

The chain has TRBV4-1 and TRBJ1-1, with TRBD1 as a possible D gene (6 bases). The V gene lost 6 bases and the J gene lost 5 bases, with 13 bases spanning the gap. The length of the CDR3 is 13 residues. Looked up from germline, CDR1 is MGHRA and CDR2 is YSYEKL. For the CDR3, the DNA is TGCGCCAGCAGAAGCACAGGGAAGACTGAAGCTTTCTTT. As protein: CASRSTGKTEAFF.

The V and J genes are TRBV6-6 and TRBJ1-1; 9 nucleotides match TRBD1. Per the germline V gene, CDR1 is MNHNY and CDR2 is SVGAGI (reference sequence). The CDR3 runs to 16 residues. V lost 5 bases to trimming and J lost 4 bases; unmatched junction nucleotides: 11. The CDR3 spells CASSPSFYRGRTEAFF. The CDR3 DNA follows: TGTGCCAGCAGTCCCTCCTTTTACAGGGGGCGCACTGAAGCTTTCTTT.

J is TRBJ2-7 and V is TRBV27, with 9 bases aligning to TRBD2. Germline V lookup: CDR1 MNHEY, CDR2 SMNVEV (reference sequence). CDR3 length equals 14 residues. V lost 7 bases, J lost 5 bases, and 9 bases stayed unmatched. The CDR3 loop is CASTLTSGEHEQYF. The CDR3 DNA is TGTGCCAGCACCCTGACTAGCGGTGAGCACGAGCAGTACTTC.

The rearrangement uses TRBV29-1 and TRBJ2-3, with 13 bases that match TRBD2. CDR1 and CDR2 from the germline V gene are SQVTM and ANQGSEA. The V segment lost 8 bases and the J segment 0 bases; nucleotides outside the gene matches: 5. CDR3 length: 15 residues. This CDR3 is CSLGTSGASTDTQYF. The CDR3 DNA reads TGCAGCTTAGGGACTAGCGGGGCTAGCACAGATACGCAGTATTTT.

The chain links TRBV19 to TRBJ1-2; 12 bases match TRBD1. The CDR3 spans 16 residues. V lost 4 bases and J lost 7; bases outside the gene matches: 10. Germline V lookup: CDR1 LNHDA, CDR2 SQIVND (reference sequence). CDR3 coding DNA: TGTGCCAGTAGTACACCTCCGGGACAGGGGGCGCTTGGCTACACCTTC. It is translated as CASSTPPGQGALGYTF.

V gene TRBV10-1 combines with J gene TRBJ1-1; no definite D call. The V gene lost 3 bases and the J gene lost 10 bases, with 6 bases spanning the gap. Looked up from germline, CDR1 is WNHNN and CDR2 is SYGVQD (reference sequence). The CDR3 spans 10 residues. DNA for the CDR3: TGCGCCAGCAGTGACGGTGTAGCTTTCTTT. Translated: CASSDGVAFF.

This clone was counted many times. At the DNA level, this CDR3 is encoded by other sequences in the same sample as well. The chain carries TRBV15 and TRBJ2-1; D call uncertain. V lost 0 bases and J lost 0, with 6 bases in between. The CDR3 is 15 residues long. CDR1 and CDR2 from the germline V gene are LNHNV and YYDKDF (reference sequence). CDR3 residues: CATSRESGSYNEQFF. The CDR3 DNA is TGTGCCACCAGCAGAGAGTCAGGCTCCTACAATGAGCAGTTCTTC.

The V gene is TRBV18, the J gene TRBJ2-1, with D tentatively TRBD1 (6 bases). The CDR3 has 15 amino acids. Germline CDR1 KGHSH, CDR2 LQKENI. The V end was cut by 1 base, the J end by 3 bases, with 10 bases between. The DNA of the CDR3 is TGTGCCAGCTCACCACTGAAGGACAGCTACAATGAGCAGTTCTTC. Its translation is CASSPLKDSYNEQFF.

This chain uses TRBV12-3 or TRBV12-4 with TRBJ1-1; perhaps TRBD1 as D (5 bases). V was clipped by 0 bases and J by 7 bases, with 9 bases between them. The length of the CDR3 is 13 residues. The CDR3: CASSLAGGDEAFF. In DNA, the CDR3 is TGTGCCAGCAGTTTAGCGGGGGGGGATGAAGCTTTCTTT.

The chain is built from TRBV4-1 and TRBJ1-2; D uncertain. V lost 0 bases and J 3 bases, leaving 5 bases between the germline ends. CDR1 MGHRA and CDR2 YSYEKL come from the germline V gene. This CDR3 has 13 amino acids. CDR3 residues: CASSQDGDYGYTF. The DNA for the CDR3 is TGCGCCAGCAGCCAAGATGGAGACTATGGCTACACCTTC.

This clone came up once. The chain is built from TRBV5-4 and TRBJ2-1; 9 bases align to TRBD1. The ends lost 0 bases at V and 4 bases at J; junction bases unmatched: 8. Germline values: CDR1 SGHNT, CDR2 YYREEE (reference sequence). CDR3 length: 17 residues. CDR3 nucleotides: TGTGCCAGCAGCTTGGATAACAGGGGGCCCATATACAATGAGCAGTTCTTC. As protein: CASSLDNRGPIYNEQFF.

CDR3 residues: CASSLGLAGDYTDTQYF. As DNA, the CDR3 is TGTGCCAGCAGCTTAGGGCTAGCGGGGGATTACACAGATACGCAGTATTTT. This rearrangement joins TRBV11-2 to TRBJ2-3, with 10 bases aligning to TRBD2. The CDR3 loop spans 17 amino acids. The ends lost 1 base at V and 2 bases at J; junction bases unmatched: 6. Germline values: CDR1 SGHAT, CDR2 FQNNGV.

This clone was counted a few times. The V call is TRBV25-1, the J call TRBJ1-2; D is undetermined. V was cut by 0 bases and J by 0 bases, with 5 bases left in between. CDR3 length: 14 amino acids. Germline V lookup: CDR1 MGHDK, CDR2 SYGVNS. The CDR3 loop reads CASSEYNTNYGYTF. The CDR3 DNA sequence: TGTGCCAGCAGTGAATACAACACTAACTATGGCTACACCTTC.

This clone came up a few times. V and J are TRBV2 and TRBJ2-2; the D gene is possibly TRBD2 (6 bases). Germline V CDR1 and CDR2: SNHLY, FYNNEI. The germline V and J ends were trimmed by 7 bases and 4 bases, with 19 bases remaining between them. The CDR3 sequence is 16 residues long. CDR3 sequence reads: CASTPGVAVFTGELFF. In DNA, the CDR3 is TGTGCCAGCACCCCCGGGGTAGCGGTCTTCACCGGGGAGCTGTTTTTT.

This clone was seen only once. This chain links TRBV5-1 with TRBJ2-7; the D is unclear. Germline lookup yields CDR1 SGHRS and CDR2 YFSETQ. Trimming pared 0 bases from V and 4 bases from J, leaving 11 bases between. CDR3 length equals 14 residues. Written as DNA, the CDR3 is TGCGCCAGCAGCTTGGATGTGTCGGGTTACGAGCAGTACTTC. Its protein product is CASSLDVSGYEQYF.

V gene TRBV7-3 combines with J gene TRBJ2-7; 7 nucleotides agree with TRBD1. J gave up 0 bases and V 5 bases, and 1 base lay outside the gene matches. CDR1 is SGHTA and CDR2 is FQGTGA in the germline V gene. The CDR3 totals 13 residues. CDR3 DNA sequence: TGTGCCAGCAGCCGGACAGGCTCCTACGAGCAGTACTTC. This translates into CASSRTGSYEQYF. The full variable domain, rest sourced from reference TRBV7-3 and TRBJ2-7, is GAGVSQTPSNKVTEKGKYVELRCDPISGHTALYWYRQSLGQGPEFLIYFQGTGAADDSGLPNDRFFAVRPEGSVSTLKIQRTERGDSAVYLCASSRTGSYEQYFGPGTRLTVT.

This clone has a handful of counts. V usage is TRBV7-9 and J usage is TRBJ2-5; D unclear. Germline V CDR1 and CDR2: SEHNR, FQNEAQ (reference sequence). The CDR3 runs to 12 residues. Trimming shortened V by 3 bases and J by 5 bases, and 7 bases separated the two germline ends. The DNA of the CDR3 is TGTGCCAGCAGCTTGCTATGGGAGACCCAGTACTTC. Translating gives CASSLLWETQYF.

The CDR3 sequence is CASSFMTVQETQYF. The CDR3 bases are TGTGCCAGCAGCTTTATGACAGTCCAAGAGACCCAGTACTTC. The chain employs TRBV7-2 and TRBJ2-5, with D possibly being TRBD1 (5 bases). The V gene lost 3 bases and the J gene lost 1 base, with 9 bases spanning the gap. Germline CDR1 reads SGHTA; CDR2 reads FQGNSA. CDR3 length: 14 amino acids.